Listed below are T cell receptor beta chains from one sample, sequenced in a study of shared clonotypes between healthy human individuals. Sequencing was performed with immunoSEQ multiplex PCR; in TCRdb, only in-frame clones are kept and a portion is missing. The sample consists of millions of clones, less than 95% of them appearing once. The sequencing input was naive CD8+ T cells sorted from blood. The receptors shown here come from a young man in good health. CDR3s include the opening cysteine and the closing phenylalanine or tryptophan. D genes are given only for firm matches. Some rows mark clone size as missing; the rest say once, few, many or name a class of expanded clone.

>-|TRBJ2-2|-|TRBV29-1
TGCAGCGTTGATCCTCTGAACACCGGGGAGCTGTTTTTT
CSVDPLNTGELFF
>-|TRBJ2-1|-|TRBV4-1
TGCGCCAGCAGCCCACCAGGGGGGTTGGATGAGCAGTTCTTC
CASSPPGGLDEQFF
>-|TRBJ2-7|TRBD1|TRBV30
TGTGCCTGGAGTTCGACGCAGGGGGTGCAGTACTTC
CAWSSTQGVQYF
>-|TRBJ2-2|-|TRBV25-1
TGTGCCAGCACCGGGTTCACCGGGGAGCTGTTTTTT
CASTGFTGELFF
>-|TRBJ1-5|-|TRBV27
TGTGCCAGCAGCTCAGGACGTCAGCCCCAGCATTTT
CASSSGRQPQHF
>few|TRBJ1-2|TRBD1|TRBV10-2
TGCGCCACCTCGGACAGGGGGCGTTTTGATGGCTACACCTTC
CATSDRGRFDGYTF
>-|TRBJ2-5|TRBD2|TRBV2
TGTGCCAGCAGCCCGGGACTAGCGGGAAGCGAGACCCAGTACTTC
CASSPGLAGSETQYF
>once|TRBJ1-1|-|TRBV5-1
TGCGCCAGCAGCTTTCGTTTTTTTGGGGACACTGAAGCTTTCTTT
CASSFRFFGDTEAFF
>once|TRBJ2-1|TRBD2|TRBV7-9
TGTGCCAGCAGCTTAGCGCAAGCGGGGGCGTACAATGAGCAGTTCTTC
CASSLAQAGAYNEQFF
>-|TRBJ2-7|-|TRBV7-6
TGTGCCAGCAGCTTAGGTAGTGATGAGCAGTACTTC
CASSLGSDEQYF
>-|TRBJ2-1|TRBD2|TRBV7-8
TGTGCCAGCAGCTCCGACTGGACTAGCGGGAGGGTCCACAATGAGCAGTTCTTC
CASSSDWTSGRVHNEQFF
>-|TRBJ1-1|TRBD1|TRBV11-2
TGTGCCAGCAGCCGTTCGCCGGGACAGGGGGCCGAGAACACTGAAGCTTTCTTT
CASSRSPGQGAENTEAFF
>-|TRBJ2-7|TRBD1|TRBV5-4
TGTGCCAGCCAGGACAGGGCTTCCTACGAGCAGTACTTC
CASQDRASYEQYF
>-|TRBJ2-3|TRBD2|TRBV15
TGTGCCACCAGCAGAACACCTTGGACTAGCGGTTCTCCTAGCACAGATACGCAGTATTTT
CATSRTPWTSGSPSTDTQYF
>-|TRBJ2-5|-|TRBV7-9
TGTGCCAGCAGCTTAGGGTTGGGCGGCGAGACCCAGTACTTC
CASSLGLGGETQYF
>-|TRBJ2-7|-|TRBV4-1
TGCGCCAGCAGCCATGACAGGAGTACCTACGAGCAGTACTTC
CASSHDRSTYEQYF